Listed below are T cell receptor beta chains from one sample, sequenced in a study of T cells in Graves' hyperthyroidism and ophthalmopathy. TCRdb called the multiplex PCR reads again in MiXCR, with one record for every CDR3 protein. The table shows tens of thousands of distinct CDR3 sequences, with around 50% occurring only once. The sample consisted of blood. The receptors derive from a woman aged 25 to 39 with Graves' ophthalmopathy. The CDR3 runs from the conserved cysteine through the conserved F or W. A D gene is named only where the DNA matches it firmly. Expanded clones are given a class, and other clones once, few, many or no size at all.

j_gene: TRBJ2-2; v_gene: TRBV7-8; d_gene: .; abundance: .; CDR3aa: CASGSGELFF; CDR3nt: TGTGCCAGCGGTTCGGGGGAGCTGTTTTTT
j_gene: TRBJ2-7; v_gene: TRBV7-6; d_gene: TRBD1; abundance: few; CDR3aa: CASSPPGQGAYEQYF; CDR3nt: TGTGCCAGCTCACCACCGGGACAGGGGGCTTACGAGCAGTACTTC
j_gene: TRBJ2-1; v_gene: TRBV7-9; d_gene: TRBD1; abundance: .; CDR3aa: CASSSGQGGRNEQFF; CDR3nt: TGTGCCAGCAGCTCGGGACAGGGGGGTCGGAATGAGCAGTTCTTC
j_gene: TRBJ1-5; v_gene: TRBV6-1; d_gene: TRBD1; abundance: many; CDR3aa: CASSAGTGNQPQHF; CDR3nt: TGTGCCAGCAGCGCCGGGACAGGCAATCAGCCCCAGCATTTT
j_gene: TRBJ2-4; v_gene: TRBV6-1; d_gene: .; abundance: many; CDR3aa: CASTARQAKNIQYF; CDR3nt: TGTGCCAGCACGGCCAGACAAGCCAAAAACATTCAGTACTTC
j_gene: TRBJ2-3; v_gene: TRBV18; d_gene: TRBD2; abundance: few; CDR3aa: CASSPIAGEFPDTQYF; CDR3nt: TGTGCCAGCTCACCGATAGCGGGAGAGTTCCCAGATACGCAGTATTTT
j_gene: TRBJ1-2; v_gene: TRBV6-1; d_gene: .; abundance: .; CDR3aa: CASSEDLDLGQLHGYTF; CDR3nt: TGTGCCAGCAGTGAAGATCTCGACTTAGGACAGCTTCATGGCTACACCTTC
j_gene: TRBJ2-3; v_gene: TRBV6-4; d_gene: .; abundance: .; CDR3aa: CASSGTAEDTQYF; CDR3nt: TGTGCCAGCAGTGGAACTGCCGAGGATACGCAGTATTTT
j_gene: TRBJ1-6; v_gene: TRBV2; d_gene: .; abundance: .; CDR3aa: CASNTGGAASPLHF; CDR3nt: TGTGCCAGCAACACCGGAGGGGCGGCTTCACCCCTCCACTTT
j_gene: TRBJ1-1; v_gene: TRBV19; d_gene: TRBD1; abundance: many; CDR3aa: CASTTLTGPEAFF; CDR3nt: TGTGCCAGTACCACACTGACAGGGCCTGAAGCTTTCTTT
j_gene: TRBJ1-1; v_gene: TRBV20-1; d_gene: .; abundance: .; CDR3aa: CSARVAGSNTEAFF; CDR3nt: TGTAGTGCTAGAGTGGCGGGATCGAACACGGAAGCTTTCTTT
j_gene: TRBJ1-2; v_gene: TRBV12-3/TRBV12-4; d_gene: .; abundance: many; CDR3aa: CASSLGGLYGYTF; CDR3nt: TGTGCCAGCAGTTTAGGTGGACTCTATGGCTACACCTTC
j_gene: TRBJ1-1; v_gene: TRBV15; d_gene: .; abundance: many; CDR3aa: CATSSGKIRTEEAFF; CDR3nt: TGTGCCACCAGCAGTGGGAAAATTAGGACCGAAGAAGCTTTCTTT
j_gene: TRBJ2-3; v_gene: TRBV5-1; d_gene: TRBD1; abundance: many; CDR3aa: CASSVGQGGTDTQYF; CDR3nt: TGCGCCAGCAGCGTAGGACAGGGGGGCACAGATACGCAGTATTTT
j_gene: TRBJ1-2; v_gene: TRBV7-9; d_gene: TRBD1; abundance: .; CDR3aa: CASSQTGRGGYTF; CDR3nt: TGTGCCAGCAGCCAGACAGGGAGAGGCGGCTACACCTTC
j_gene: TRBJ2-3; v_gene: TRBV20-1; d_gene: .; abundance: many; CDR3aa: CSARAGASTDTQYF; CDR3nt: TGCAGTGCTAGAGCGGGAGCTAGCACAGATACGCAGTATTTT
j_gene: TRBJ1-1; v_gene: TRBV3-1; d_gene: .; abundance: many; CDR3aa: CASSPTGNTEAFF; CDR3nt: TGTGCCAGCAGCCCCACAGGGAACACTGAAGCTTTCTTT
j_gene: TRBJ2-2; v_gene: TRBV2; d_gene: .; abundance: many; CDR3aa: CASKAAPTGELFF; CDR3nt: TGTGCCAGCAAGGCCGCGCCGACCGGGGAGCTGTTTTTT
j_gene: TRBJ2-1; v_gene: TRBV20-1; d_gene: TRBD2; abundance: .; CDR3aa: CSASRGEDQQFF; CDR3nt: TGCAGTGCTAGCCGGGGGGAGGATCAGCAGTTCTTC
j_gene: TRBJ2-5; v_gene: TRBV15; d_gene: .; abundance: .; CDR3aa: CATSRDPRSQETQYF; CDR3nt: TGTGCCACCAGCAGAGATCCCCGGAGTCAAGAGACCCAGTACTTC
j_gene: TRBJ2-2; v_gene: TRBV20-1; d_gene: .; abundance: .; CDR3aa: CSATNRGGSVGELFF; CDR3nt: TGCAGTGCTACGAACAGGGGCGGGAGCGTCGGGGAGCTGTTTTTT
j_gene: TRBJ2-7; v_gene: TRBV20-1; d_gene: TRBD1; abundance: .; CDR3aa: CSAPGRQGAYKEQYF; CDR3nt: TGCAGTGCTCCCGGTAGACAGGGGGCCTACAAGGAGCAGTACTTC
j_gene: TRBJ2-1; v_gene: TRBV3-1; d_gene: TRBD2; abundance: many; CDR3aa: CASRPGLAYNEQFF; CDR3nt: TGTGCCAGCAGGCCGGGACTAGCGTACAATGAGCAGTTCTTC
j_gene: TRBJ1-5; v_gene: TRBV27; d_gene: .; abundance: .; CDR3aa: CASSWDQGQPQHF; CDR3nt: TGTGCCAGCAGTTGGGACCAAGGGCAGCCCCAGCATTTT
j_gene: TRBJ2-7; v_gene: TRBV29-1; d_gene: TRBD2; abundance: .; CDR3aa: CSVEGLAGGRYEQYF; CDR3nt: TGCAGCGTGGAGGGACTAGCGGGAGGGCGCTACGAGCAGTACTTC
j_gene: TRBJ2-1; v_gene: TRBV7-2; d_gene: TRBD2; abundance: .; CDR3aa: CASSTRTSGGGEDEQFF; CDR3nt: TGTGCCAGCAGCACCCGGACTAGCGGGGGGGGCGAAGATGAGCAGTTCTTC
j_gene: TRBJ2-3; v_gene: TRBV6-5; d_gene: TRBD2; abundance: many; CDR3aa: CASSFLIAGGGTDTQYF; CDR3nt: TGTGCCAGCAGTTTCCTTATAGCGGGAGGGGGCACAGATACGCAGTATTTT
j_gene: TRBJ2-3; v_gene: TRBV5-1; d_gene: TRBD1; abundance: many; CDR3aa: CASSFRGQGGTDTQYF; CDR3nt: TGCGCCAGCAGCTTTAGGGGACAGGGTGGCACAGATACGCAGTATTTT
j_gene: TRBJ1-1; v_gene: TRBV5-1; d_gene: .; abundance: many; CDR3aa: CASSFSGGSGGEAFF; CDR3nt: TGCGCCAGCAGCTTTTCTGGGGGGTCTGGGGGAGAAGCTTTCTTT
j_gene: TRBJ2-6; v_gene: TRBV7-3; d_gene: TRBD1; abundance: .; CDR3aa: CASSWRTGGAGVNTEAF; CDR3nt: TGTGCCAGCAGCTGGAGAACAGGGGGCGCGGGGGTGAACACTGAAGCTTTC
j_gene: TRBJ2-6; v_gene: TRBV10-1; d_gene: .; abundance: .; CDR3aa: CASSARRSQRGAGELTF; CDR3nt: TGCGCCAGCAGTGCTAGAAGATCCCAACGCGGGGCCGGGGAGCTGACTTTC
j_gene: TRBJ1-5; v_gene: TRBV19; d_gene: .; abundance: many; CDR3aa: CAIGGEQPQHF; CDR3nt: TGTGCCATCGGCGGGGAACAGCCCCAGCATTTT
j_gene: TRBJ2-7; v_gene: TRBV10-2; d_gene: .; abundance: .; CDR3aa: CASSDWISIGPGASTYEQYF; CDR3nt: TGCGCCAGCAGTGATTGGATTAGTATAGGTCCCGGGGCGAGTACCTACGAGCAGTACTTC
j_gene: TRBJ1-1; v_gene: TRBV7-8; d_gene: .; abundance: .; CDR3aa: CASSFWGPNTEAFF; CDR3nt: TGTGCCAGCAGCTTCTGGGGGCCGAACACTGAAGCTTTCTTT
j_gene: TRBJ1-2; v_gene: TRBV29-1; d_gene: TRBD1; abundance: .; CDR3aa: CSVDGTGNYGYTF; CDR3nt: TGCAGCGTAGATGGGACAGGGAACTATGGCTACACCTTC
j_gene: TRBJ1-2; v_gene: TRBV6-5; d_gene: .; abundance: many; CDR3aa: CASSTGPQRGYTF; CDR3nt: TGTGCCAGCAGTACCGGGCCCCAGAGGGGCTACACCTTC
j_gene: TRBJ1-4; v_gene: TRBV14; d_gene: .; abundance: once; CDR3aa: CARSQECWVRGKLFF; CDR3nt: TGTGCCAGAAGCCAAGAATGCTGGGTGAGGGGAAAACTGTTTTTT
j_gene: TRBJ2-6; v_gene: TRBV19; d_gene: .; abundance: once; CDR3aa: CASSISGANVLTF; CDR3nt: TGTGCCAGTAGTATATCGGGGGCCAACGTCCTGACTTTC
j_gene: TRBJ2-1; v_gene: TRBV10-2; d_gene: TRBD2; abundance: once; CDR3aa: CASTLAGSNEQFF; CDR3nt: TGCGCCAGCACTCTAGCGGGTTCGAATGAGCAGTTCTTC
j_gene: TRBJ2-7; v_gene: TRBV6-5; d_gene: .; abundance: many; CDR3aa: CASSYLSRIYEQYF; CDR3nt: TGTGCCAGCAGTTACTTATCCCGCATCTACGAGCAGTACTTC
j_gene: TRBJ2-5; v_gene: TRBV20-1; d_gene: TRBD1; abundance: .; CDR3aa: CSARPGQGGSETQYF; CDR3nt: TGCAGTGCTCGGCCGGGACAGGGCGGATCGGAGACCCAGTACTTC
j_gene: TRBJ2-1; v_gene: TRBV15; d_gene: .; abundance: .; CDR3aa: CATSRARNEQFF; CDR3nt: TGTGCCACCAGCAGAGCAAGAAATGAGCAGTTCTTC
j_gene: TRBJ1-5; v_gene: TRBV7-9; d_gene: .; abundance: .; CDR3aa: CASSIRGNNQPQHF; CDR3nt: TGTGCCAGCAGCATAAGGGGAAACAATCAGCCCCAGCATTTT
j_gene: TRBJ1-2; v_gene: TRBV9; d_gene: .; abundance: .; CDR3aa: CASNARTPIGYGYTF; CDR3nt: TGTGCCAGCAACGCTCGAACTCCGATCGGCTATGGCTACACCTTC
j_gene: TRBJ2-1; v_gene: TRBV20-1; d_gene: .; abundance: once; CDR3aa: CSAREGTEQFF; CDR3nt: TGCAGTGCTAGAGAGGGGACTGAGCAGTTCTTC
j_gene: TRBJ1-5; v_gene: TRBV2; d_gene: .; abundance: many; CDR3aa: CASRTGTVNQPQHF; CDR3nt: TGTGCCAGCAGGACCGGTACGGTTAATCAGCCCCAGCATTTT
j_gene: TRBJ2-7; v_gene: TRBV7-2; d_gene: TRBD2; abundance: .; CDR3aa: CASSLEGTSGSYEQYF; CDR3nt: TGTGCCAGCAGCTTAGAAGGTACTAGCGGCTCCTACGAGCAGTACTTC
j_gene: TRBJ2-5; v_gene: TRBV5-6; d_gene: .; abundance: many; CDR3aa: CASRTGLVNQETQYF; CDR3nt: TGTGCCAGCAGAACAGGGTTGGTGAACCAAGAGACCCAGTACTTC